This TCR beta chain was sequenced for a study of blood T cell repertoires in COVID-19. Whole-study context: Samples of COVID-19 (acute and convalescent) were obtained from the United States, Italy and Spain. The cDNA or gDNA used as material had been derived from T cells, B-cell-depleted T cells, or PBMCs.

The CDR3 covers 15 residues. J was trimmed by 1 base and V by 8 bases; bases with no gene match: 7. The germline V gene has CDR1 ENHRY and CDR2 SYGVKD. In the original workflow: Amplification with reference gene primers provided the estimates of nucleated cell counts. Produced via immunoSEQ multiplex PCR; TCRdb's table is partial and in-frame only. The V and J calls and clone size come from that table; D and trimming were worked out from the DNA. Of 100,000 to 150,000 clones in the sample, around three quarters were seen once. V is TRBV10-3 and J is TRBJ2-7; 11 nucleotides agree with TRBD2. The sample comprised peripheral blood. This TCR came from a man between 35 and 55 years old with active or convalescent COVID-19. CDR3 sequence reads: CAIAKGLADSYEQYF. CDR3 in DNA: TGTGCCATCGCAAAGGGACTAGCGGATTCCTACGAGCAGTACTTC.